This T cell receptor (beta chain) was recovered during a study of cytomegalovirus exposure and HLA in healthy donors (TCRdb year 2017). Looking at the study overall: An earlier analysis of some 600 of the donors reported about 280 Gb of sequence data and around 120 million unique TCR beta sequences obtained from 180 million or so T cells. An early release that covered fewer than 750 HLA-typed donors contained approximately 290 gigabases of sequencing data and 70 million to 100 million unique TCR sequences. Of the 350 to 450 genotyped donors, 65% to 90% fell in the genetic ancestry cluster associated with self-reported Caucasian donors. The study aimed to test whether cataloging public T cell receptors could reveal signatures of past pathogen exposure. The study used immunosequencing to profile the T cell repertoires of approximately 650 subjects and linked those repertoires to cytomegalovirus serostatus. A separate validation cohort of some 130 different subjects was used in addition to the roughly 720-subject first cohort. The study combined high-throughput TCR immunosequencing, statistical association of individual TCRs with disease status, and machine learning to predict cytomegalovirus infection status. A later analysis re-examined previously published TCR beta repertoires from around 670 donors and added high-resolution HLA genotyping to investigate patterns of TCR occurrence. Rather than using new phenotypic data, the later analysis identified candidate immune exposures from TCR beta sequences and from how often those sequences occurred across donors. In an earlier analysis of 587 of the donors, high-throughput TCR beta sequencing was used to judge whether each TCR beta V gene segment behaved as functional or pseudogenic. Donor age, sex, ethnicity and CMV serostatus were compiled alongside the repertoire data. A later genetic analysis used genome-wide SNP genotypes for about 60% of the 666 donors, treating that subset as a discovery cohort. Every repertoire in the discovery cohort had been generated on one and the same sequencing platform. Class I and class II HLA loci were covered by the typing at four-digit resolution. Typing coverage varied by locus: about 629-640 donors for A, B, C, DRB1 and DQB1; roughly 560 for DQA1; about 590 for DPA1; roughly 450 for DPB1. A handful of DR-DQ haplotypes were handled as single units for association and clustering because linkage in the cohort was strong. Among 398 genotyped donors of the cohort, an average of approximately 250,000 unique TCR beta nucleotide sequences were sequenced per donor, 15% to 20% of them non-productive. Paper-wide results and their limitations: According to the authors, the approach could potentially be generalized to other disease states and immunological phenotypes. A cluster of highly shared sequence variants was judged likely to represent a technical artifact of the sequencing pipeline. Because counts were too low, roughly 18 rarely observed V segments, including chromosome 9 orphons, were left out of the earlier analysis of 500 to 650 of the donors. In a later analysis, some 17,000 TCR beta sequences were associated with specific HLA alleles at a false discovery rate of 0.05. The study listed 150 to 200 TCR beta chains as associated with cytomegalovirus. In a later analysis, HLA-associated TCR beta chains were found to be more clonally expanded and to have lower generation probabilities than equally common non-associated chains. A later analysis found that TCR association rates varied across HLA loci, with DRB1 alleles showing the most associated TCRs and HLA-C alleles the fewest. Most TCR sequences were seen in very few donors, while some public TCRs were found in many individuals. V-gene and J-gene trimming of TCR beta chains was associated with a missense DCLRE1C variant in a later genetic analysis, and the association was replicated in an independent cohort. In both the original and validation cohorts, the classifier was reported to diagnose cytomegalovirus status with high specificity and sensitivity. Assigning TCR associations to individual alleles was difficult when HLA alleles, especially DR and DQ, strongly co-occurred. Because HLA typing was unavailable for some donors at each locus, only the typed subset was used in association tests. A few of the identified cytomegalovirus-associated TCR beta chains were confirmed in vitro to be specific for cytomegalovirus antigens. CMV serostatus was the only immune exposure information available for the cohort. In this cohort, only TCR beta chains were sequenced, and detectable features were limited by the absence of alpha or paired-chain data. Presence/absence analyses assumed roughly uniform sequencing depth across donors, an assumption that may not hold. Compared with the approximately 600-donor mean, donors in an Asian-associated ancestry cluster had fewer N-insertions in productive TCRs, according to a later genetic analysis. Several of the top co-occurrence clusters appeared to be linked to parvovirus B19, influenza, CMV and Epstein-Barr virus, according to a later analysis. In an earlier analysis of about 540 of the donors, most TCR beta V segments were observed in productive rearrangements about 87% or about 30% of the time, broadly matching IMGT annotations. Linkage disequilibrium might explain the correlated functional status among segregating V segments, but an unknown experimental factor could not be excluded. According to a later analysis, most CMV-associated TCR beta chains appeared to be HLA-restricted, and the HLA associations seemed to be driven largely by CMV exposure. A further reported finding was that TCR beta sequences accurately predicted the HLA-A and HLA-B alleles for most subjects in the first cohort.

The cohort comprised 710 or so healthy bone marrow donors. Cohort members were all nominally healthy when sampled, although unrecorded immune exposures were likely present. The donor was CMV seropositive and was included in the group of some 290 seropositive cohort members. Each donor provided a peripheral blood sample, and peripheral blood mononuclear cells were used for TCR beta sequencing. Genomic DNA extraction from the blood cell samples was performed with the Qiagen DNeasy Blood Extraction Kit. This clone was counted a few times. Its recognized antigen is unknown. Base qualities are missing; no much larger clone stands one base away. Other DNA sequences in the sample encode the same CDR3. Libraries were made using the immunoSEQ multiplex PCR assay. The multiplex PCR relied on a mix of 60 forward primers for TCR Vbeta segments and 13 reverse primers for TCR Jbeta segments. Amplification of the CDR3 region of rearranged TCR beta genes was performed with a multiplex PCR assay on genomic DNA. The Illumina HiSeq System was used to sequence the amplified TCR beta libraries as 87-base-pair reads. As for the original processing: A later analysis counted about 80 million unique TCR beta chains across the 666 repertoires, and 10 million to 12 million of these chains were shared by at least two donors. To remove PCR and sequencing errors, raw reads were error-corrected and collapsed into unique sequences using a nearest-neighbor algorithm that merged closely related sequences. Alignment of CDR3 sequences to IMGT reference sequences was used to assign V, D and J gene segments. For a sequence to be retained, at least a six-nucleotide match to both a V gene segment and a J gene segment was required. Rearrangements were classified as productive when the CDR3 lacked stop codons and remained in frame with V and J, and all other rearrangements were classified as non-productive. Following IMGT convention, CDR3 was defined as the stretch from the second conserved V-encoded cysteine to the conserved J-encoded phenylalanine. The earlier analysis of approximately 590 of the donors excluded any sequence lacking an unambiguous match to a single V gene segment. In an earlier analysis of 450 to 750 of the donors, a V segment was called functional when productive rearrangements were above 56.7%, and segregating when the standard deviation between donors exceeded 5%. A statistical classification framework was built to diagnose cytomegalovirus status from the catalog of TCR beta chain sequences. In a later analysis, TCR nucleotide sequences were compared against IMGT/GENE-DB human TR gene sequences so that V and J genes could be assigned. A later analysis assigned CDR3 sequences and most-parsimonious VDJ recombination scenarios with the TCRdist pipeline. In a later analysis, each TCR beta chain was defined by its CDR3 amino acid sequence together with its V-gene family, and reads without a unique V-gene family were excluded. A later analysis removed 600 or so highly shared, low-generation-probability nucleotide sequences to deal with suspected cross-contamination and a sequencing artifact. In a later analysis, a clonal expansion index was calculated for each public chain from normalized within-repertoire ranks of inferred template counts. Generation probabilities in a later analysis came from a VDJ recombination model fitted to out-of-frame rearrangements, and those results were checked against IGoR. Hypergeometric tests were used in a later analysis to score TCR-TCR, TCR-HLA and TCR-CMV co-occurrence, with a repertoire-size bias correction applied to the TCR pairs. In a later analysis, false discovery rates were estimated by permuting HLA or CMV assignments 20 times. In a later analysis, co-occurring TCRs were grouped using DBSCAN, with TCRdist sequence similarity added in when clustering inside HLA-allele-positive subsets. Repertoires with fewer than 30,000 or more than 120,000 public chains, plus five repertoires with anomalous nucleotide sharing, were excluded from co-occurrence clustering. The clones in this table, taken by TCRdb from immuneACCESS, are in-frame only. Not every clone is retained; where verified, under half of the shortfall comes from an unresolved V gene, and the cause of the rest is unknown. For V, J and clone size, that table is used; D and trimming come from the DNA. The sample profile shows about 130,000 clones; approximately 79% of them were found once. In total, the top ten clones hold 3.5% to 5% of the sample.

This TCR was recovered from a man aged 18-30 years in good health and CMV-seropositive. What was sequenced was PBMCs.

The CDR3 in this case is CASSSRTGGETQYF. The DNA is TGTGCCAGCAGCTCACGGACAGGGGGAGAGACCCAGTACTTC. The chain joins TRBV7-9 to TRBJ2-5; TRBD1 lines up with 10 middle nucleotides. For CDR1 and CDR2, the germline V gene (reference sequence) lists SEHNR and FQNEAQ. Trimmed from V: 4 bases; trimmed from J: 4 bases; junction bases lacking a gene match: 3. The CDR3, from cysteine to phenylalanine, totals 14 residues. Only CDR3 DNA is held: 42 bases, read in frame from base 1.